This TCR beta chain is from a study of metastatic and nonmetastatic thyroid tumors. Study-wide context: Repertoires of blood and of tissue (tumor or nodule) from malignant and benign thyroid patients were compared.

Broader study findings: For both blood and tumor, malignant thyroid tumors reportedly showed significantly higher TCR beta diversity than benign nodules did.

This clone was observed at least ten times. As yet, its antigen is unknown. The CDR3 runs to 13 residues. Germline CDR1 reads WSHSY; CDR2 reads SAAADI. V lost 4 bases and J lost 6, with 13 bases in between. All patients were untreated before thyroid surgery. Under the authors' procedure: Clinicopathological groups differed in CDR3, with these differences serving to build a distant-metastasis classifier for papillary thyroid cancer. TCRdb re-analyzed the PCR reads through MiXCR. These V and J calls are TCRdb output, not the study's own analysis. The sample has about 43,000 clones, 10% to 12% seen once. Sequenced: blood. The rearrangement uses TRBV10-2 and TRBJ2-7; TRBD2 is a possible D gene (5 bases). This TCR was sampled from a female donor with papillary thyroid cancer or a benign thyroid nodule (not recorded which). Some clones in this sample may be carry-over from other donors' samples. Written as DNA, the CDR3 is TGCGCCAGCAGTGGAAGTCTAGCCAGCGAGCAGTACTTC. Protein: CASSGSLASEQYF.